One T cell receptor (beta chain) is described in this entry. At one boundary the junction diverges from the germline segment, which might be a read error. The source of the sample is a study of Graves' ophthalmopathy and Graves' hyperthyroidism. The authors amplified TCR beta CDR3 regions from RNA transcripts. RT-PCR with HTBI primers came first, then second-round multiplex PCR. TCRdb used MiXCR to reprocess the multiplex PCR reads, holding one entry per CDR3 protein. The sample has about 600,000 distinct CDR3 sequences, under 45% seen once. The CDR3 extends over 14 amino acids. Germline V gene data show CDR1 as ENHRY and CDR2 as SYGVKD.

The clonotype originates from an adult man with Graves' hyperthyroidism. The genes are TRBV10-3 and TRBJ1-1, with D possibly TRBD1 on 6 matching bases. Sequencing used peripheral blood or thyroid tissue (not recorded which). As DNA, the CDR3 is TGTGCCAGCAGTCGGGGCAGGGGAGACACTGAAGCTTTCTTT. It translates to CASSRGRGDTEAFF.